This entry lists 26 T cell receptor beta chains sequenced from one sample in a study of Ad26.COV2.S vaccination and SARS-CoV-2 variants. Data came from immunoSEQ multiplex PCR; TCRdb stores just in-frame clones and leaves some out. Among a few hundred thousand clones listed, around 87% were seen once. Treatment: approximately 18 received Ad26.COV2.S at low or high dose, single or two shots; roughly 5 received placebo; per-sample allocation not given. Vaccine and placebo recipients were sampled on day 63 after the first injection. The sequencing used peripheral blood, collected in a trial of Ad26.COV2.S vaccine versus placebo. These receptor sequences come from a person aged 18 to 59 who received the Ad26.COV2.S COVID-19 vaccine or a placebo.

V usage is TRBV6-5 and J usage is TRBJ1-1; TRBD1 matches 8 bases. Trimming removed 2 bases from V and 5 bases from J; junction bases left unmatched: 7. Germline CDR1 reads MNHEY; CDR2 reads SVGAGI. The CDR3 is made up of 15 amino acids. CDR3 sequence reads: CASSYRRGLGTEAFF. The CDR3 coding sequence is TGTGCCAGCAGTTACCGCAGGGGGCTAGGGACTGAAGCTTTCTTT.

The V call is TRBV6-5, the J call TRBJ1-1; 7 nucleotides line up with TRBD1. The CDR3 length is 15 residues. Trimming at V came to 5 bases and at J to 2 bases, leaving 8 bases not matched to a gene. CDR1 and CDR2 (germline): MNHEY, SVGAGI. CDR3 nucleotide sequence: TGTGCCAGCAGTATACAGGGGATATCAAACACTGAAGCTTTCTTT. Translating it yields CASSIQGISNTEAFF.

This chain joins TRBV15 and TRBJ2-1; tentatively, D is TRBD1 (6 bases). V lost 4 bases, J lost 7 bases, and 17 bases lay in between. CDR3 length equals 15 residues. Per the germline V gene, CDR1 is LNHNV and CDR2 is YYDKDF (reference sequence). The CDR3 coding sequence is TGTGCCACCAGCATAGGGGGAAGACAGTCAAATGAGCAGTTCTTC. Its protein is CATSIGGRQSNEQFF.

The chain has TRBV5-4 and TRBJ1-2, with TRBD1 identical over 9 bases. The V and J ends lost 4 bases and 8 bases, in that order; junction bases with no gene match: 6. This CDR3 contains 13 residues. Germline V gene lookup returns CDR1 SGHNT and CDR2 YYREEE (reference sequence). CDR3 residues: CASSRGQGQGYTF. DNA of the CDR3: TGTGCCAGCAGCCGAGGACAGGGGCAAGGCTACACCTTC.

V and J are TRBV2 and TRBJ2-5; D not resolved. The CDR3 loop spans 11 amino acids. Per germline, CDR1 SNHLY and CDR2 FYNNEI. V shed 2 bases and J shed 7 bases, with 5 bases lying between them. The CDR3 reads CASSELGTQYF. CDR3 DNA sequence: TGTGCCAGCAGTGAATTAGGGACCCAGTACTTC.

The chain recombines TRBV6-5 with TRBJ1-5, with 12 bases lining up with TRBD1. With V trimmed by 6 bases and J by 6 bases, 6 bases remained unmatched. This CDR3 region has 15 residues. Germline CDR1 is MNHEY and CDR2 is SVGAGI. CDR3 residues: CASSPGQGASQPQHF. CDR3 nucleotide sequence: TGTGCCAGCAGCCCGGGACAGGGGGCTAGTCAGCCCCAGCATTTT.

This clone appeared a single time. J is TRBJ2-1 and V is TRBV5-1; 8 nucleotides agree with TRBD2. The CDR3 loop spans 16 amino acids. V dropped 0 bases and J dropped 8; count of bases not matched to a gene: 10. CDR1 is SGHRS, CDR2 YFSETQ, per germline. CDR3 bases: TGCGCCAGCAGCTTGGAAGGTAGCGGGATTTGGGATGAGCAGTTCTTC. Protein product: CASSLEGSGIWDEQFF.

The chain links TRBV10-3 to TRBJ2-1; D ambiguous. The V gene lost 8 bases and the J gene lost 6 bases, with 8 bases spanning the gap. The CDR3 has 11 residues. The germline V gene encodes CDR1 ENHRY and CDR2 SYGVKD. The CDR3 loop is CAILIGNEQFF. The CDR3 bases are TGTGCCATCCTGATCGGCAATGAGCAGTTCTTC.

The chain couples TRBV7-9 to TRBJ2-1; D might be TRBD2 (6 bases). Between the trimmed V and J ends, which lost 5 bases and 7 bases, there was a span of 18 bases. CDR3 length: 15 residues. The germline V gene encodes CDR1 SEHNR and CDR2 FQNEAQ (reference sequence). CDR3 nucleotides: TGTGCCAGCAGCCCACGACTAGGGGTTGGGAATGAGCAGTTCTTC. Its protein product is CASSPRLGVGNEQFF. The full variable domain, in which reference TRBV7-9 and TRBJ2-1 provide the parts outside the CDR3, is DTGVSQNPRHKITKRGQNVTFRCDPISEHNRLYWYRQTLGQGPEFLTYFQNEAQLEKSRLLSDRFSAERPKGSFSTLEIQRTEQGDSAMYLCASSPRLGVGNEQFFGPGTRLTVL.

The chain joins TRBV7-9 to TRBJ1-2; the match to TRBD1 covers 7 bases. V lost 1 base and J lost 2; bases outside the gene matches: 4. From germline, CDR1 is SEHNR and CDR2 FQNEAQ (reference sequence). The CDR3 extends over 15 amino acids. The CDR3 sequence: CASSLGIQGNYGYTF. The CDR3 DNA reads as TGTGCCAGCAGCTTAGGAATACAGGGGAACTATGGCTACACCTTC.

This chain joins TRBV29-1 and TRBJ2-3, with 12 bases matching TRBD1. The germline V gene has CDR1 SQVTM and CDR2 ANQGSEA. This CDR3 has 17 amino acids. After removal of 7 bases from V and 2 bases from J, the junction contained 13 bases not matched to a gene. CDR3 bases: TGCAGCGCCGGGACAGGGGGCCCCGGGTTCAACACAGATACGCAGTATTTT. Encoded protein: CSAGTGGPGFNTDTQYF.

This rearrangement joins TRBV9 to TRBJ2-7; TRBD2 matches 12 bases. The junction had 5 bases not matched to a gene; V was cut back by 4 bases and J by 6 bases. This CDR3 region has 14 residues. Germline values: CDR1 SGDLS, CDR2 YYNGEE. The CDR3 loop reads CASSPLAGGGEQYF. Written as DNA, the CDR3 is TGTGCCAGCAGCCCACTAGCGGGGGGAGGCGAGCAGTACTTC.

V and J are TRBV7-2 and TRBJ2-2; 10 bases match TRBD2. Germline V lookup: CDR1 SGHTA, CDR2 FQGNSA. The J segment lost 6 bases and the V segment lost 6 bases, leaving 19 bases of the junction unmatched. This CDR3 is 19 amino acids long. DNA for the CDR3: TGTGCCAGCAGAACCAAGCGGGAGGGTGTTTTGGGCTACGCCGGGGAGCTGTTTTTT. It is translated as CASRTKREGVLGYAGELFF.

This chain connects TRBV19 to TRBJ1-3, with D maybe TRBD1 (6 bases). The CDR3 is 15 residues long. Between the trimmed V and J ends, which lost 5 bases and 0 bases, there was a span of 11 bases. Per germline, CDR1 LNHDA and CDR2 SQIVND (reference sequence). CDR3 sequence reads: CASSPRTASGNTIYF. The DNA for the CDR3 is TGTGCCAGTAGTCCACGGACAGCCTCTGGAAACACCATATATTTT.

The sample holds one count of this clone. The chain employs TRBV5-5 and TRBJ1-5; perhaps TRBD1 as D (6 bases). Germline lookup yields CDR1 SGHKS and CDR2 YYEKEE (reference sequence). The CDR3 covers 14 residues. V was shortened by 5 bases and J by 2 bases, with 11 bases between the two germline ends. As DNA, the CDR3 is TGTGCCAGCAGTTTACAGGGAGGCAATCAGCCCCAGCATTTT. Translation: CASSLQGGNQPQHF.

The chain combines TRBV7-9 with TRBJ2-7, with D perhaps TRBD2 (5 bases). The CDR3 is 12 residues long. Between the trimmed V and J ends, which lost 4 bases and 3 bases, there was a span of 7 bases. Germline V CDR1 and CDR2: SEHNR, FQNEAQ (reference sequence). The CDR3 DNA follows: TGTGCCAGCAGCTCCGAGGGCTACGAGCAGTACTTC. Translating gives CASSSEGYEQYF.

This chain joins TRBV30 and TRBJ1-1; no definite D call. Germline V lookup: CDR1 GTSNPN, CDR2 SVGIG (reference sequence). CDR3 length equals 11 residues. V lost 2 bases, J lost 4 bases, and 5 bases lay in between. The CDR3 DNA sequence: TGTGCCTGGAGTAAGGGCACTGAAGCTTTCTTT. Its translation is CAWSKGTEAFF.

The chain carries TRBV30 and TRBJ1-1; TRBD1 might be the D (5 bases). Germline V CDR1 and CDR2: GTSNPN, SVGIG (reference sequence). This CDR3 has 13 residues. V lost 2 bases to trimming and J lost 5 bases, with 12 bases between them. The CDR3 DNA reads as TGTGCCTGGAGTACCAGGGCGGGGACTGAAGCTTTCTTT. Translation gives CAWSTRAGTEAFF.

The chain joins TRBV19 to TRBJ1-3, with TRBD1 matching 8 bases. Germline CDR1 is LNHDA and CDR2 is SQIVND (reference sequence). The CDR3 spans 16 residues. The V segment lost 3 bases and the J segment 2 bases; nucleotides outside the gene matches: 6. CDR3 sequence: CASSIFGRGPGNTIYF. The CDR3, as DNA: TGTGCCAGTAGTATTTTCGGCAGGGGGCCTGGAAACACCATATATTTT.

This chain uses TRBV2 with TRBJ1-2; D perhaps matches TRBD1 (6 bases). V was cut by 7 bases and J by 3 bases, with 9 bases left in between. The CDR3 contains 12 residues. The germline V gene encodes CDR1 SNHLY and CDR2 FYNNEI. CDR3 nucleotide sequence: TGTGCCAGCATTTACAGGGACTATGGCTACACCTTC. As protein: CASIYRDYGYTF.

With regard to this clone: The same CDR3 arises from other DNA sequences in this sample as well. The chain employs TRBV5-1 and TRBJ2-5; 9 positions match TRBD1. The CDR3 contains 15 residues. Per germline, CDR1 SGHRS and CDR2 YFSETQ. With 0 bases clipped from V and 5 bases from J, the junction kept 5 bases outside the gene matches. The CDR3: CASSLGDRDRETQYF. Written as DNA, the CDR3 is TGCGCCAGCAGCTTGGGGGACAGGGATCGGGAGACCCAGTACTTC.

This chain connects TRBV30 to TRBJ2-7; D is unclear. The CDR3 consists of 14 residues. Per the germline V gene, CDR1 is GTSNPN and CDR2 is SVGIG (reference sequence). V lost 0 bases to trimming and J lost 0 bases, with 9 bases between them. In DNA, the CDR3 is TGTGCCTGGAGTGTACAAGGAGACTCCTACGAGCAGTACTTC. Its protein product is CAWSVQGDSYEQYF.

CDR3 amino acids: CASSSYRAATGELFF. In DNA, the CDR3 is TGTGCCAGCAGTTCATACAGGGCCGCCACCGGGGAGCTGTTTTTT. V and J are TRBV6-5 and TRBJ2-2, with D perhaps matching TRBD1 (6 bases). The V gene lost 4 bases and the J gene lost 4 bases, with 13 bases spanning the gap. In germline, CDR1 is MNHEY, CDR2 SVGAGI. The CDR3 is 15 amino acids.

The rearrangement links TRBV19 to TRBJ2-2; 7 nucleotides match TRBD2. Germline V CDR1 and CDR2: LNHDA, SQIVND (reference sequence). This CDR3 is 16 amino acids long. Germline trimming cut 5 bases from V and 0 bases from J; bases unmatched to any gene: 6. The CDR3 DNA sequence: TGTGCCAGTAGTTCCAGCGGGAACGCGAACACCGGGGAGCTGTTTTTT. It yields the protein CASSSSGNANTGELFF. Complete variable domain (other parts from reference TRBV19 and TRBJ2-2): DGGITQSPKYLFRKEGQNVTLSCEQNLNHDAMYWYRQDPGQGLRLIYYSQIVNDFQKGDIAEGYSVSREKKESFPLTVTSAQKNPTAFYLCASSSSGNANTGELFFGEGSRLTVL.

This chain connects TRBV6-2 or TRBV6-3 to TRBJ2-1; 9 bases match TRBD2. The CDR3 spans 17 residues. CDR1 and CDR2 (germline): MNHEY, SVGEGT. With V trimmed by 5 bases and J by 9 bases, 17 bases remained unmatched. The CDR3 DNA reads TGTGCCAGCAGTGACTACCTGCTACGCGGGGGGGGGAGTGAGCAGTTCTTC. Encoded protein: CASSDYLLRGGGSEQFF.

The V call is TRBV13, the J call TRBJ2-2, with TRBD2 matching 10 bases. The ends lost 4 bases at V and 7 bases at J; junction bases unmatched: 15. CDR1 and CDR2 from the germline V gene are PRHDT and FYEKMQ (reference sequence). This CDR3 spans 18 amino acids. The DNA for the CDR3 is TGTGCCAGCAGCTCCCAACCCCGGCTAGCGGGAGTGGTCGGGGAGCTGTTTTTT. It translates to CASSSQPRLAGVVGELFF.